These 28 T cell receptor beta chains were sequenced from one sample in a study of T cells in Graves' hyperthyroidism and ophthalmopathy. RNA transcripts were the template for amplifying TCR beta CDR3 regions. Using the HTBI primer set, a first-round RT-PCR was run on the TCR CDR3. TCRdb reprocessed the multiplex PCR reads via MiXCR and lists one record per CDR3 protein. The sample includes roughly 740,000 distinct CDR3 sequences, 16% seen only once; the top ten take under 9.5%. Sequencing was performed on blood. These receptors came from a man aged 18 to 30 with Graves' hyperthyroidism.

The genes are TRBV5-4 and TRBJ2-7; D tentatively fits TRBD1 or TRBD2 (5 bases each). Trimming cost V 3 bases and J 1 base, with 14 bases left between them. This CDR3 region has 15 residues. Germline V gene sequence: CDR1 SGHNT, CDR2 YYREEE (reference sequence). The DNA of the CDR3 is TGTGCCAGCAGCTCGGCCGGGGCGGATTCCTACGAGCAGTACTTC. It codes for CASSSAGADSYEQYF.

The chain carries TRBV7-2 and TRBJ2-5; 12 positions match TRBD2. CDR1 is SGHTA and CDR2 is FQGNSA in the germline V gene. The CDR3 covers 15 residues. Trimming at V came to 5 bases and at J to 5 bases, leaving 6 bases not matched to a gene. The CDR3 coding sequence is TGTGCCAGCAGCACCTCTGGACTAGCGGGGGAGACCCAGTACTTC. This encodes CASSTSGLAGETQYF. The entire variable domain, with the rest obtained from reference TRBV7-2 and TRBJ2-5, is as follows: GAGVSQSPSNKVTEKGKDVELRCDPISGHTALYWYRQSLGQGLEFLIYFQGNSAPDKSGLPSDRFSAERTGGSVSTLTIQRTQQEDSAVYLCASSTSGLAGETQYFGPGTRLLVL.

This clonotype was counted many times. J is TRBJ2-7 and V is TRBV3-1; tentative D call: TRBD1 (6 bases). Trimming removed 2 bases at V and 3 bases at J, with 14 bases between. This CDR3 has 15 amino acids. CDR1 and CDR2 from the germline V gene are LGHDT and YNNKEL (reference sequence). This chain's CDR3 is CASSQFRTANYEQYF. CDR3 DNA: TGTGCCAGCAGCCAATTTAGGACAGCGAACTACGAGCAGTACTTC.

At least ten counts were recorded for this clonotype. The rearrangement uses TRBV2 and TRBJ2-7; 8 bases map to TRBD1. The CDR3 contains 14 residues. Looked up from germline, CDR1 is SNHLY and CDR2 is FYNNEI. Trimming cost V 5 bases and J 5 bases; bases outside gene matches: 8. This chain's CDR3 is CASSTDRGYNEQYF. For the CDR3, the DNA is TGTGCCAGCAGTACCGACAGGGGATACAACGAGCAGTACTTC.

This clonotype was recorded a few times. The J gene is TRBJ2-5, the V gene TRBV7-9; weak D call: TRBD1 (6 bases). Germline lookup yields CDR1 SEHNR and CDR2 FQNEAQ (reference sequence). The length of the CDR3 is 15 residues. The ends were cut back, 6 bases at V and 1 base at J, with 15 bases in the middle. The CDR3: CASRRVMGAQETQYF. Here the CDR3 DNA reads TGTGCCAGCAGACGCGTGATGGGGGCCCAAGAGACCCAGTACTTC.

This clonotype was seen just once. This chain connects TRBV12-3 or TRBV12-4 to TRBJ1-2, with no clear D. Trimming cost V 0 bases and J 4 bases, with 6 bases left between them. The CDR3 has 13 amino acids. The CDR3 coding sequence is TGTGCCAGCAGTTTAGCTAAGGGCTATGGCTACACCTTC. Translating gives CASSLAKGYGYTF.

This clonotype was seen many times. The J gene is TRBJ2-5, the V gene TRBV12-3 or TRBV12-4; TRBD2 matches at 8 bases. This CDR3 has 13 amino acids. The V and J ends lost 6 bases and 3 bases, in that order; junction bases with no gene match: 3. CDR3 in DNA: TGTGCCAGCAGGCGGGAGGTCGAAGAGACCCAGTACTTC. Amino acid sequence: CASRREVEETQYF.

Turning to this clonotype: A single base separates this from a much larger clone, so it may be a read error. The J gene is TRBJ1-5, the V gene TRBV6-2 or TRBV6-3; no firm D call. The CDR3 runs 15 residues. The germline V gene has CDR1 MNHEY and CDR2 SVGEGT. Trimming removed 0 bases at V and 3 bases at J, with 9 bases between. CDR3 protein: CASSYSFSINQPQHF. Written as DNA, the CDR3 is TGTGCCAGCAGTTACTCTTTCAGTATCAATCAGCCCCAGCATTTT.

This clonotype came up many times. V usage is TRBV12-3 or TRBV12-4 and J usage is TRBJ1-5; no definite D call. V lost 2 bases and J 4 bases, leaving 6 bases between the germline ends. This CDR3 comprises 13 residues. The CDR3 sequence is CASSLRLNQPQHF. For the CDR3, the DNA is TGTGCCAGCAGTTTACGACTTAATCAGCCCCAGCATTTT.

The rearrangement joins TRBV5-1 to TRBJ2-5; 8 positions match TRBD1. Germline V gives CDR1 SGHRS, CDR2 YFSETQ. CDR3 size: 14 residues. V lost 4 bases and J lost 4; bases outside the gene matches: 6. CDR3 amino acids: CASSNSQGGETQYF. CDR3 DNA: TGCGCCAGCAGCAACTCACAGGGGGGAGAGACCCAGTACTTC.

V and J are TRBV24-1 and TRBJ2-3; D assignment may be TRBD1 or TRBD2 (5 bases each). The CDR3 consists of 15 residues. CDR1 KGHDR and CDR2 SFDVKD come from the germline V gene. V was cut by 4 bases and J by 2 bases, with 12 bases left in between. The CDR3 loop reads CATSDDGAITDTQYF. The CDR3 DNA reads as TGTGCCACCAGTGACGACGGGGCTATCACAGATACGCAGTATTTT.

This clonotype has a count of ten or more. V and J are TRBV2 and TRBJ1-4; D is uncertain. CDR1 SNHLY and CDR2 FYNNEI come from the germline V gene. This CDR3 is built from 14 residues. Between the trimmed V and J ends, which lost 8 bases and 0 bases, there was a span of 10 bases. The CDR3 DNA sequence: TGTGCCAGCCGAATAAATTCAACTAATGAAAAACTGTTTTTT. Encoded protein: CASRINSTNEKLFF.

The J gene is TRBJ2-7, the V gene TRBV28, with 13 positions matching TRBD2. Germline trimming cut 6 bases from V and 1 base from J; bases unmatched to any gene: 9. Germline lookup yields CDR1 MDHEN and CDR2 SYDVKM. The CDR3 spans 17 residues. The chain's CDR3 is CASRPWTSGSESYEQYF. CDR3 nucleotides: TGTGCCAGCAGACCTTGGACTAGCGGGAGTGAATCCTACGAGCAGTACTTC. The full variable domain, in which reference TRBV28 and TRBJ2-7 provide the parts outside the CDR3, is DVKVTQSSRYLVKRTGEKVFLECVQDMDHENMFWYRQDPGLGLRLIYFSYDVKMKEKGDIPEGYSVSREKKERFSLILESASTNQTSMYLCASRPWTSGSESYEQYFGPGTRLTVT.

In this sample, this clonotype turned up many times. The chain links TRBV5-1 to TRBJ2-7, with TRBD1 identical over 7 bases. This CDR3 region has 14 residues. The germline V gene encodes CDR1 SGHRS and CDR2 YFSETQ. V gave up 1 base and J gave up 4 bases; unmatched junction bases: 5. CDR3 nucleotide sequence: TGCGCCAGCAGCTTGAGATCAGGGGGTTACGAGCAGTACTTC. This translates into CASSLRSGGYEQYF.

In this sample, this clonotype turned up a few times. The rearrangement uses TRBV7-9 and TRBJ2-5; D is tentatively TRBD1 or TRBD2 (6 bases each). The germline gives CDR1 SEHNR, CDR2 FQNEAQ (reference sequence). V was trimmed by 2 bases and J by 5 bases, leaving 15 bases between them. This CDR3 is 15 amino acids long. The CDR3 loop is CASSLLPGAVETQYF. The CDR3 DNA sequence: TGTGCCAGCAGCTTATTGCCGGGGGCGGTCGAGACCCAGTACTTC.

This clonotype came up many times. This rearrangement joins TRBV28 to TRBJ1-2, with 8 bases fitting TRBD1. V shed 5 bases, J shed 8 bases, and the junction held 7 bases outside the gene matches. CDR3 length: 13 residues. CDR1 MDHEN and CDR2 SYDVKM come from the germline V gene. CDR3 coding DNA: TGTGCCAGCAGTCTGACAGGGGTTGAAGGCTACACCTTC. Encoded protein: CASSLTGVEGYTF.

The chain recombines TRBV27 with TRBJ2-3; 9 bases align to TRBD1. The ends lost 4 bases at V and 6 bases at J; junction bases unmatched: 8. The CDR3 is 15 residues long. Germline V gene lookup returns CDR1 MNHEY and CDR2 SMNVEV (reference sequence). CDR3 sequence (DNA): TGTGCCAGCAGTTCCAATACAGGGGGCAGGGATACGCAGTATTTT. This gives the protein CASSSNTGGRDTQYF.

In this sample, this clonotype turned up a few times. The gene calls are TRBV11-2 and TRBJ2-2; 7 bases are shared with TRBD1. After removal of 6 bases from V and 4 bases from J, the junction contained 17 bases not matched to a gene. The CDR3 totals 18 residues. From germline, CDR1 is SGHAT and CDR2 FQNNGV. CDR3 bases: TGTGCCAGCAGTCAATCAATACAGGGGCTCGGTCTCACCGGGGAGCTGTTTTTT. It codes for CASSQSIQGLGLTGELFF.

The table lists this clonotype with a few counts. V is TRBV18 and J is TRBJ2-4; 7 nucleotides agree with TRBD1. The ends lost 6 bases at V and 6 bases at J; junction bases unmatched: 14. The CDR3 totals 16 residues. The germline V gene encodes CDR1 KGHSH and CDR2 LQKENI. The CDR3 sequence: CASSPYRGLLRNIQYF. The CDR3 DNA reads TGTGCCAGCTCTCCTTACAGGGGCCTGTTAAGAAACATTCAGTACTTC. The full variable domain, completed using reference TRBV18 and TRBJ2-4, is NAGVMQNPRHLVRRRGQEARLRCSPMKGHSHVYWYRQLPEEGLKFMVYLQKENIIDESGMPKERFSAEFPKEGPSILRIQQVVRGDSAAYFCASSPYRGLLRNIQYFGAGTRLSVL.

The DNA of the CDR3 is TGTGCCAGCAGCTTAGTGCTACAGGGGAGGGGTGAGCAGTTCTTC. Translated, it gives CASSLVLQGRGEQFF. The gene calls are TRBV7-2 and TRBJ2-1; the D gene could be TRBD1 or TRBD2 (7 bases each). Germline-derived CDR1 and CDR2 are SGHTA and FQGNSA. The CDR3 consists of 15 residues. Trimming removed 1 base from V and 9 bases from J, with 16 bases in between.

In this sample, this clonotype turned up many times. CDR3 sequence: CASLREALRNEQFF. The CDR3 DNA reads as TGTGCCAGCCTACGGGAGGCACTACGGAATGAGCAGTTCTTC. The chain has TRBV18 and TRBJ2-1, with 7 positions matching TRBD2. CDR3 length equals 14 residues. The trim removed 8 bases at V and 7 bases at J, leaving 11 bases unmatched. Per the germline V gene, CDR1 is KGHSH and CDR2 is LQKENI.

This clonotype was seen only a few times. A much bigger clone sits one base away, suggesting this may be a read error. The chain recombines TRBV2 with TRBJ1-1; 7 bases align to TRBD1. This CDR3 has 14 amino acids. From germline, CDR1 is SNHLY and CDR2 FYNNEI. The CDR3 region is CASSPGQKNTEASF. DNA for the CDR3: TGTGCCAGCAGCCCGGGACAGAAGAACACTGAAGCTTCCTTT.

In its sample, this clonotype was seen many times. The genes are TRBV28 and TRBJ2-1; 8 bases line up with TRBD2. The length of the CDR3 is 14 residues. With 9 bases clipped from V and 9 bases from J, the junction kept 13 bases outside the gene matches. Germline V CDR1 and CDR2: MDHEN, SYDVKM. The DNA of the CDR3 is TGTGCCAGTACCACCGGGACTAGGAGGTTTGAGCAGTTCTTC. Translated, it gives CASTTGTRRFEQFF.

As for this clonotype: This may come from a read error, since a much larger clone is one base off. The CDR3 loop reads CASAPGGTMNTEAFF. The CDR3 DNA sequence: TGTGCCAGCGCACCAGGAGGAACCATGAACACTGAAGCTTTCTTT. The rearrangement links TRBV28 to TRBJ1-1; D remains unclear. V dropped 8 bases and J dropped 0 bases, with 16 bases sitting between them. CDR3 length: 15 amino acids. Germline-derived CDR1 and CDR2 are MDHEN and SYDVKM.

In DNA form, the CDR3 reads TGTGCCAGCTCACCAGCTGAGACAGGGAATGGCTACACCTTC. Translation gives CASSPAETGNGYTF. The gene calls are TRBV18 and TRBJ1-2; 7 bases map to TRBD1. The CDR3 runs to 14 residues. Germline CDR1 is KGHSH and CDR2 is LQKENI. Trimming took 2 bases from V and 6 from J; bases not matched to a gene: 6.

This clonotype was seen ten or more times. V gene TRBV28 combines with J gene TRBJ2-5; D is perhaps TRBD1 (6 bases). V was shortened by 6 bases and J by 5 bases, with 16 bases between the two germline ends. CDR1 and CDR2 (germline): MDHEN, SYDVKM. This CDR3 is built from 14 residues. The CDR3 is CASSPYRVGETQYF. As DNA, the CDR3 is TGTGCCAGCAGCCCATACAGGGTCGGCGAGACCCAGTACTTC.

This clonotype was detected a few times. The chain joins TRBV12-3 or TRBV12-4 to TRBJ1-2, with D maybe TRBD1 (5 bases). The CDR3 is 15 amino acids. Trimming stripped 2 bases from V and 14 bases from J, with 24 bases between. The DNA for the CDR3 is TGTGCCAGCAGTTTAACGGGCAGGGCGAACGTAAAAAGGACCTTC. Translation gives CASSLTGRANVKRTF.

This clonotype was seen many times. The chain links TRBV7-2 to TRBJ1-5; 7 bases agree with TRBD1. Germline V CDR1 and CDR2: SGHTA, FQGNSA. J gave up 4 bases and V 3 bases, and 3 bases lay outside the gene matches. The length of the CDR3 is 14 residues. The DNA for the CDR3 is TGTGCCAGCAGCTTCCCGGGACAGAATCAGCCCCAGCATTTT. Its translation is CASSFPGQNQPQHF.